This TCR beta chain was identified in a study of beta chain features in type 1 diabetes (dated by TCRdb to the late 2010s). General notes on the study: Mean age, gender distribution, total cell number and subset yield did not differ between patients and healthy donors. A total of about 100,000,000 sorted cells were examined across all samples, and RNA yield correlated strongly with the number of cells per subset. In the study, TCRB repertoires of sorted circulating CD4+ T cell subsets from recently diagnosed type 1 diabetes patients were compared with those of matched healthy donors. Regulatory and stem cell-like memory subsets were obtained from only 8 patients and roughly eight healthy donors, while naive and central memory subsets were obtained from all 28 donors. Points the paper makes about the study in general: PCR may preferentially amplify shorter templates, but because patient and control samples were amplified and corrected together, any resulting skew would affect both groups equally. A moderate but significant shortening of TCRB CDR3 length was observed in type 1 diabetes patients in all four CD4+ subsets. Patients with type 1 diabetes made fewer insertions and deleted more nucleotides at VDJ recombination sites, implying thymic rearrangement abnormalities. Because the HLA sub-analyses included only small numbers of individuals, any influence of HLA type on TCRB rearrangement was left unresolved. Because cDNA was sequenced instead of genomic DNA, highly expressing activated cells could be over-represented, though the groups showed no difference in activation or CD3 levels. Naive, central memory and regulatory TCRB repertoires appeared to be more similar among patients than among healthy donors.

This clone was seen a handful of times. No cognate antigen has been identified for it. Nothing much larger sits one base from this clone, and base qualities are not available. The entire amount of isolated RNA was reverse transcribed using the High Capacity cDNA Reverse Transcription Kit, so the sequenced TCRB transcripts were expressed ones. Naive, central memory and regulatory T cell samples underwent deep immunoSEQ sequencing, averaging about 3.57 million total reads per sample. After sorted cells were lysed in RLT buffer, RNA was extracted with DNase-treated RNeasy Micro or Mini kits, with the choice depending on cell number. To prevent cross-contamination, every cell subset was processed on its own, while patient and healthy donor samples were processed together. TCRB sequences were amplified from cDNA with the immunoSEQ multiplex PCR, producing 87-bp fragments spanning the CDR3 region. Amplicons were sequenced on the Illumina HiSeq platform. The original pipeline was this. Synthetic template baselines were used to correct PCR bias computationally, reads within Hamming distance 2 were collapsed together, and singletons that could not be merged were discarded. Reads were aligned against IMGT so that V, D and J genes, CDR3 length and insertions or deletions at six rearrangement sites could be assigned. Clonotype counts were normalized to sorted cell number within each subset before computing true diversity and Gini coefficients with the tcR R package. The overlap coefficient, calculated on TCRB nucleotide sequences, was used to measure repertoire sharing. Out-of-frame TCRB sequences from naive cells were analyzed as a proxy for the pre-selection repertoire. As stored in TCRdb, this immuneACCESS dataset retains in-frame rearrangements with V and J assigned. A fraction of the clones does not appear; measured against another copy, unresolved V genes explain less than half of the discrepancy, and the remainder lacks a known reason. That table is the source of V, J and clone size, and D and trimming were worked out from the DNA. Here the sample has 600,000 to 700,000 clones; around 11% occur a single time. The top ten clonotypes cover about 0.11% of the sample.

Each donor gave one peripheral blood draw, averaging roughly 0.11 L, which was collected into heparinised tubes. A BD FACSAria II was used to sort naive, central memory, regulatory and stem cell-like memory CD4+ T cells with a panel that included CD45RO, CCR7, CD25, CD127, CD95 and CD27. A purity above 98% was achieved for all sorted populations. PBMCs were isolated immediately by Lymphoprep density gradient centrifugation and stained directly without culture. Samples were stained and sorted in pairs, with one healthy donor and one patient per experiment, so that batch effects were minimized. The CDR3 goes from the cysteine to the phenylalanine over 13 residues. The kept DNA is CDR3 alone, 39 bases in frame from the first base. V is pruned by 9 bases and J by 2 bases, leaving 0 bases of the junction without a gene match. From a lookup of the germline V gene (reference sequence), CDR1 and CDR2 are LNHNV and YYDKDF.

This chain joins TRBV15 to TRBJ2-1; a stretch of 11 junction bases matches TRBD1. Input material: naive CD4+ T cells from blood. The label giving this sample's cell subset or site can be read as: true naive CD4+ T cells. The clonotype originates from a man aged 25 to 40 with type 1 diabetes. CDR3 reads: CATGQGAYNEQFF. The bases read TGTGCCACGGGACAGGGGGCCTACAATGAGCAGTTCTTC.